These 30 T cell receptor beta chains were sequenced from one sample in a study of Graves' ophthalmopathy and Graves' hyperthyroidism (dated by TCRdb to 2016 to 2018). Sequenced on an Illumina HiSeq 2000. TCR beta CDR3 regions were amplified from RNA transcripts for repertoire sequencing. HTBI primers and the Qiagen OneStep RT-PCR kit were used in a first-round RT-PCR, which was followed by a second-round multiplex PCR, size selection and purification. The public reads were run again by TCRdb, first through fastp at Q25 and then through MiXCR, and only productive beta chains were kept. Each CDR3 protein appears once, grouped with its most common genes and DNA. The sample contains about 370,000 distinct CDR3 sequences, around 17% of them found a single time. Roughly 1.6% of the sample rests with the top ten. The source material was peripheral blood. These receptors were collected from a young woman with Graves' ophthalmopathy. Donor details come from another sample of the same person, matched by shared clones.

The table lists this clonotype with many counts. CDR3 bases: TGTGCCACCGGCCAGGGGAACACCGGGGAGCTGTTTTTT. Protein: CATGQGNTGELFF. V and J are TRBV6-2 or TRBV6-3 and TRBJ2-2, with D possibly being TRBD1 (5 bases). Trimming cost V 10 bases and J 1 base, with 10 bases left between them. The germline V gene encodes CDR1 MNHEY and CDR2 SVGEGT. The CDR3 is made up of 13 amino acids.

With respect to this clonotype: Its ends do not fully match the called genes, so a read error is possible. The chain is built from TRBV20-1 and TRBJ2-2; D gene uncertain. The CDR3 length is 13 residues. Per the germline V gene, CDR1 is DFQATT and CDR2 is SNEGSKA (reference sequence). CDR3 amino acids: CSARRENSGELFF. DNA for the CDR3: TGCAGTGCTAGACGCGAGAACAGCGGGGAGCTGTTTTTT.

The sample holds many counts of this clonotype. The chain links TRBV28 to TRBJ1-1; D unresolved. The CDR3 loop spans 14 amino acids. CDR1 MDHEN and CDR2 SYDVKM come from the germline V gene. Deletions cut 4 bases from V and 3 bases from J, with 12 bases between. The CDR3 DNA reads TGTGCCAGCAGTTCCCTCCGGGAGTACACTGAAGCTTTCTTT. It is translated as CASSSLREYTEAFF.

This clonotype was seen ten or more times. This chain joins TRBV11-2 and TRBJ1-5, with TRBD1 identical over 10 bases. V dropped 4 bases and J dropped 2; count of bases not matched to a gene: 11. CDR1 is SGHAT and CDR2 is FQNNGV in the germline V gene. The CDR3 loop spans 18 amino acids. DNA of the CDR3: TGTGCCAGCAGCTCTCAATCCGGGACAGGGGTTGGCAATCAGCCCCAGCATTTT. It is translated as CASSSQSGTGVGNQPQHF.

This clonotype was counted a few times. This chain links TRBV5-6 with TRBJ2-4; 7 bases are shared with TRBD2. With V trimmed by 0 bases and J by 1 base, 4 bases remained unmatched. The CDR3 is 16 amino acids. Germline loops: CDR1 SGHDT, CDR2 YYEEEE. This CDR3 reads CASSLEAAGAKNIQYF. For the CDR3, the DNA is TGTGCCAGCAGCTTGGAGGCAGCGGGGGCCAAAAACATTCAGTACTTC.

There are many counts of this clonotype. In DNA, the CDR3 is TGTGCCAGTAGTATAGGTGGCAGCCCTGGAAACACCATATATTTT. This translates into CASSIGGSPGNTIYF. This chain uses TRBV19 with TRBJ1-3; D unresolved. The germline V gene encodes CDR1 LNHDA and CDR2 SQIVND (reference sequence). There are 15 residues in the CDR3. V was pared by 1 base and J by 2 bases, with 9 bases between.

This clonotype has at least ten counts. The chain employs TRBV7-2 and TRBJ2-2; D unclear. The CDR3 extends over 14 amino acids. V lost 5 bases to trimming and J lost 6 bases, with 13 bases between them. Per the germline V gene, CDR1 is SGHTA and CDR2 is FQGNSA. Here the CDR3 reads CASSLLPDPGELFF. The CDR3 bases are TGTGCCAGCAGCCTCCTGCCGGACCCCGGGGAGCTGTTTTTT.

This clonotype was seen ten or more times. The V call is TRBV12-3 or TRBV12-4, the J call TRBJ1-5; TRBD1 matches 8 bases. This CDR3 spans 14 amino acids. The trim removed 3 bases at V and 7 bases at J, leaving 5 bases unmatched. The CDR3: CASSFQGARQPQHF. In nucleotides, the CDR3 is TGTGCCAGCAGTTTCCAGGGGGCGAGGCAGCCCCAGCATTTT.

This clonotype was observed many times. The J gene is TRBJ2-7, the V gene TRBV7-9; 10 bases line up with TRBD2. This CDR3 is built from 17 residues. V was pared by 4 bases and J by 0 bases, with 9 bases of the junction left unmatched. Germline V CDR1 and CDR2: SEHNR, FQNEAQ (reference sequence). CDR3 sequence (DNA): TGTGCCAGCAGCTCCCCTCTAGCGGGAGCCTCCTCCTACGAGCAGTACTTC. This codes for CASSSPLAGASSYEQYF.

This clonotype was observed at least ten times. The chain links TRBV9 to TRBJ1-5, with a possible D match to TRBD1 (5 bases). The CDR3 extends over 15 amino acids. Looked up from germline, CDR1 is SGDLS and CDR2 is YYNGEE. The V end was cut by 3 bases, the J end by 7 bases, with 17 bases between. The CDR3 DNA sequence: TGTGCCAGCAGCGCTGGGACGTCCCCCGCACAGCCCCAGCATTTT. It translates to CASSAGTSPAQPQHF.

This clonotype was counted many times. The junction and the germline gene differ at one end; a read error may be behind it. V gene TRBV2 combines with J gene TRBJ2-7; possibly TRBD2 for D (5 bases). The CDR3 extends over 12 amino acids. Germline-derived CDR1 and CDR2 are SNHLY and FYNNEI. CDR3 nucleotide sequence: TGCGCCAGCAGGACTGACACCTACGAGCAGTACTTC. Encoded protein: CASRTDTYEQYF.

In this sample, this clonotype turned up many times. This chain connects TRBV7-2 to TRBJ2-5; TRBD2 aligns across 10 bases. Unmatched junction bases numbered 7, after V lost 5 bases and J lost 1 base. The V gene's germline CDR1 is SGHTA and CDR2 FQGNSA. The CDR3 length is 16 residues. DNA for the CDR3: TGTGCCAGCAGCCACGCCGGGACTAGCGCCCAAGAGACCCAGTACTTC. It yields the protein CASSHAGTSAQETQYF.

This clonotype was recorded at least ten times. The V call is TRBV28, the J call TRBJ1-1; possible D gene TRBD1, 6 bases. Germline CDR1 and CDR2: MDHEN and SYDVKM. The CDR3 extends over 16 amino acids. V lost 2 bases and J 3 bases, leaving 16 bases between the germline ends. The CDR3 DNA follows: TGTGCCAGCAGTTTAGAGGGGGGCACCTTTGACACTGAAGCTTTCTTT. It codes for CASSLEGGTFDTEAFF.

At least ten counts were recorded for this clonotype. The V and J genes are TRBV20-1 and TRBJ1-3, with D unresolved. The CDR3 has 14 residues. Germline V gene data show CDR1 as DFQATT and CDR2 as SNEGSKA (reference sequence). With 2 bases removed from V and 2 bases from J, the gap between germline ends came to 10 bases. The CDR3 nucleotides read TGCAGTGCTAGAAAGGAGACGGCTGGAAACACCATATATTTT. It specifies CSARKETAGNTIYF.

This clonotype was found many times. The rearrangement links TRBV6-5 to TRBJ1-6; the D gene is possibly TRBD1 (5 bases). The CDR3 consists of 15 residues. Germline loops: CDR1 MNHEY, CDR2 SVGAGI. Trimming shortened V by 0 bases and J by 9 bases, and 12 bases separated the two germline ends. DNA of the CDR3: TGTGCCAGCAGTTACTCGCAGGGTTGGGGTTCACCCCTCCACTTT. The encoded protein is CASSYSQGWGSPLHF.

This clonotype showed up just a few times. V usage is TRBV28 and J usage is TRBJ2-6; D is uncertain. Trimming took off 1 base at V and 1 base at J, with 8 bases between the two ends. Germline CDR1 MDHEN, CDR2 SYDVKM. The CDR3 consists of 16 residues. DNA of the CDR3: TGTGCCAGCAGTTTATTAAAGGATTCTGGGGCCAACGTCCTGACTTTC. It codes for CASSLLKDSGANVLTF.

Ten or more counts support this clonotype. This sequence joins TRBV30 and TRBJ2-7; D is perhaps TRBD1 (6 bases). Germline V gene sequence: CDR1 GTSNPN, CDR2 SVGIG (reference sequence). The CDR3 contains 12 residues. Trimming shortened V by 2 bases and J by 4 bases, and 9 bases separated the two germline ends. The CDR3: CAWSPGEYEQYF. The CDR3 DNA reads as TGTGCCTGGAGTCCAGGGGAGTACGAGCAGTACTTC.

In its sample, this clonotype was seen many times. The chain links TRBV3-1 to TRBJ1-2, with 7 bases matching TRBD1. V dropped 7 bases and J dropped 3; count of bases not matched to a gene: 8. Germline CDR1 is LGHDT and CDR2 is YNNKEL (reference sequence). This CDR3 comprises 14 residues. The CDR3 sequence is CASTPGGDDYGYTF. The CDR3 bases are TGTGCCAGCACCCCAGGGGGGGATGACTATGGCTACACCTTC.

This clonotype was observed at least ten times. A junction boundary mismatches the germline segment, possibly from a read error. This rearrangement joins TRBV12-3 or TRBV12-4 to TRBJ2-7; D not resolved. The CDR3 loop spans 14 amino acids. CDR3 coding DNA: TGTGCCAGCAGTTTAGCGGGCGCCTCCTTCGAGCAGTACTTC. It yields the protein CASSLAGASFEQYF.

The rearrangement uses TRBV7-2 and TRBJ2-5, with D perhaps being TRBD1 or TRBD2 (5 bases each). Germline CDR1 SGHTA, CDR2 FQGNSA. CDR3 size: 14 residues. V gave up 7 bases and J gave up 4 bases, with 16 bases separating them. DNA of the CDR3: TGTGCCAGCACCCGTCTGAGGGGCGGAGAGACCCAGTACTTC. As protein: CASTRLRGGETQYF.

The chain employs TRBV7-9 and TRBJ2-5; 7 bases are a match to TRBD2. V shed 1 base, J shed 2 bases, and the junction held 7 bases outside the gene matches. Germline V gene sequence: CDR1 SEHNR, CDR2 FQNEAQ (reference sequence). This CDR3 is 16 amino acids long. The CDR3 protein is CASSLGSSGFQETQYF. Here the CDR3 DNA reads TGTGCCAGCAGCTTAGGAAGTAGCGGGTTTCAAGAGACCCAGTACTTC.

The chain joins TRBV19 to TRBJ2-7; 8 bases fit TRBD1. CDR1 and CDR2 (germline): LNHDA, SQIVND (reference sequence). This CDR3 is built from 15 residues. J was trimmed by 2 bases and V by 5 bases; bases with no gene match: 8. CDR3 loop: CASSSPGQEAYEQYF. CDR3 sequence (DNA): TGTGCCAGTAGTTCACCGGGACAGGAGGCCTACGAGCAGTACTTC.

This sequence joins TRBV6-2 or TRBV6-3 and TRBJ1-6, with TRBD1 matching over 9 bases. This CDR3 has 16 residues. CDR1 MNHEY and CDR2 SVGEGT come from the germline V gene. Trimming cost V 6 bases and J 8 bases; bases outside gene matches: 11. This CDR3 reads CASSIETGGVYSPLHF. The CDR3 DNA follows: TGTGCCAGCAGCATTGAAACAGGGGGCGTTTATTCACCCCTCCACTTT.

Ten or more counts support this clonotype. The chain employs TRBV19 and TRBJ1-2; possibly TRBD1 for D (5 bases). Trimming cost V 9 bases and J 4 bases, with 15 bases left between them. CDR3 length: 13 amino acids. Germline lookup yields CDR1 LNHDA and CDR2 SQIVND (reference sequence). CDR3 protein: CASETQGGYGYTF. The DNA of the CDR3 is TGTGCCAGCGAGACCCAGGGCGGCTATGGCTACACCTTC. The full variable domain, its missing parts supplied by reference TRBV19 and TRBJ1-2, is DGGITQSPKYLFRKEGQNVTLSCEQNLNHDAMYWYRQDPGQGLRLIYYSQIVNDFQKGDIAEGYSVSREKKESFPLTVTSAQKNPTAFYLCASETQGGYGYTFGSGTRLTVV.

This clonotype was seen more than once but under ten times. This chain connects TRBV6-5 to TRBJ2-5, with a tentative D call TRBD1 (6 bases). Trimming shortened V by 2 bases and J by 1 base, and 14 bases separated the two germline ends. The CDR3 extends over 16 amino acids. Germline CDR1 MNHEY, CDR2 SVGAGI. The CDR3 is CASSYGGHRRQETQYF. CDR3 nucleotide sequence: TGTGCCAGCAGTTACGGGGGACACAGGCGCCAAGAGACCCAGTACTTC.

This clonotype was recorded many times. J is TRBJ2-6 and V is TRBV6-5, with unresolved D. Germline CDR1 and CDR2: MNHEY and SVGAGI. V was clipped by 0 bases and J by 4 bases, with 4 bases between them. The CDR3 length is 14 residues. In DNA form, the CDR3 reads TGTGCCAGCAGTTACTCCCGGGGGGCCAACGTCCTGACTTTC. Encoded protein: CASSYSRGANVLTF.

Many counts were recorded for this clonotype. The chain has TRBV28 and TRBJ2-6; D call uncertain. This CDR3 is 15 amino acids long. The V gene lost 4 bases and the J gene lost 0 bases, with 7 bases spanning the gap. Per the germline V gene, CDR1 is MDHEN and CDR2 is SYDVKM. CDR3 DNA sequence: TGTGCCAGCAGTTCCCGCAGCTCTGGGGCCAACGTCCTGACTTTC. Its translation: CASSSRSSGANVLTF.

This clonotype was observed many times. The CDR3 DNA reads TGTGCCAGCAGCAAACAGGGCCAAGAGACCCAGTACTTC. Protein product: CASSKQGQETQYF. This chain uses TRBV11-1 with TRBJ2-5; possibly TRBD1 for D (6 bases). The CDR3 is made up of 13 amino acids. The V end was cut by 5 bases, the J end by 1 base, with 8 bases between. Germline CDR1 reads SGHAT; CDR2 reads FQDESV (reference sequence).

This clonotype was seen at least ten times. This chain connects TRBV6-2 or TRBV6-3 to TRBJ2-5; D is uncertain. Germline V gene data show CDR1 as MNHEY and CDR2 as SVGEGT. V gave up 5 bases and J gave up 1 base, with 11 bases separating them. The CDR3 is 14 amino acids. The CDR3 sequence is CASSLRLTQETQYF. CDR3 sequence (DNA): TGTGCCAGCAGTCTCAGGTTGACCCAAGAGACCCAGTACTTC.

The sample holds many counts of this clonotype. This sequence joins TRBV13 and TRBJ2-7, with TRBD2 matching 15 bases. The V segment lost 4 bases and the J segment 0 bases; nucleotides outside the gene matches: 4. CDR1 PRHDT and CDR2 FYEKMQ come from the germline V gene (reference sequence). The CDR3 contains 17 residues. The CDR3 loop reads CASSSGLAGGNSYEQYF. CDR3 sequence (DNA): TGTGCCAGCAGCTCGGGACTAGCGGGAGGAAACTCCTACGAGCAGTACTTC.